This passage covers 21 T cell receptor beta chains from one sample sequenced in a study of tumor and adjacent non-tumor tissue in lung cancer. TCRbeta libraries were built with three rounds of nested PCR, modified from ARM-PCR. TCRdb re-derived calls from the multiplex PCR reads in MiXCR, one entry per CDR3 protein. The sample consists of over 110,000 distinct CDR3 sequences, around two thirds of them appearing once. No cell sorting was done before RNA was extracted from the tissue. The sample was lung tumor tissue. These receptors were collected from a man aged 55 to 69 with small cell lung cancer.

The chain combines TRBV28 with TRBJ1-6; the D gene is possibly TRBD1 (5 bases). This CDR3 comprises 14 residues. The ends were cut back, 3 bases at V and 4 bases at J, with 7 bases in the middle. Per the germline V gene, CDR1 is MDHEN and CDR2 is SYDVKM. This CDR3 reads CASSFQGYNSPLHF. Written as DNA, the CDR3 is TGTGCCAGCAGTTTCCAGGGTTATAATTCACCCCTCCACTTT.

As concerns this clonotype: A read error may explain this, as a much larger clone is one base away. The chain couples TRBV11-2 to TRBJ2-3, with D perhaps matching TRBD2 (6 bases). The germline CDR1 and CDR2 sequences are SGHAT and FQNNGV. The CDR3 consists of 13 residues. CDR3 nucleotides: TGTGCCAGCAGCTTAAGGAGGGTAGATATGCAGTATTTT. It translates to CASSLRRVDMQYF.

V gene TRBV6-1 combines with J gene TRBJ2-1, with 10 positions matching TRBD1. Germline V CDR1 and CDR2: MNHNS, SASEGT. With 8 bases clipped from V and 6 bases from J, the junction kept 19 bases outside the gene matches. There are 18 residues in the CDR3. The CDR3 nucleotides read TGTGCCAGCCAGCGAATGGAAAGTGTGTGGGACAGGGGCAATGAGCAGTTCTTC. Translating gives CASQRMESVWDRGNEQFF.

This rearrangement joins TRBV29-1 to TRBJ2-7; no clear D gene. The length of the CDR3 is 11 residues. V was cut by 7 bases and J by 5 bases, with 12 bases left in between. The germline V gene has CDR1 SQVTM and CDR2 ANQGSEA. CDR3 region: CSAEVWDEQYF. The CDR3 DNA is TGCAGCGCAGAGGTATGGGACGAGCAGTACTTC.

Details on this clonotype: A much larger clone differs from this one at a single base, so this may be a read error. V is TRBV5-5 and J is TRBJ2-2; 7 positions match TRBD2. The V gene's germline CDR1 is SGHKS and CDR2 YYEKEE (reference sequence). The CDR3 is 15 amino acids. The V gene end was trimmed by 7 bases and the J gene end by 6 bases; junction bases not matched to a gene: 12. The CDR3 loop reads CASGPTSSVAGELFF. The CDR3, as DNA: TGTGCCAGCGGCCCGACTAGCAGTGTTGCCGGGGAGCTGTTTTTT.

To note about this clonotype: A read error is possible here, since a much larger clone lies one base away. The final CDR3 position lacks the conserved phenylalanine or tryptophan, pointing to a likely read error. The V and J genes are TRBV20-1 and TRBJ1-6; tentative D call: TRBD1 (5 bases). Trimming cost V 4 bases and J 5 bases, with 15 bases left between them. The CDR3 loop spans 15 amino acids. Germline V gene sequence: CDR1 DFQATT, CDR2 SNEGSKA (reference sequence). The CDR3 DNA reads as TGCAGTGCTACCCGGGACGGAGGAGATAATTCACCCCTCCACCTT. It is translated as CSATRDGGDNSPLHL.

This clonotype was counted at least ten times. The rearrangement uses TRBV20-1 and TRBJ2-3; the match to TRBD2 covers 7 bases. There are 15 residues in the CDR3. The V gene end was trimmed by 6 bases and the J gene end by 2 bases; junction bases not matched to a gene: 11. Germline loops: CDR1 DFQATT, CDR2 SNEGSKA (reference sequence). DNA for the CDR3: TGCAGTGCGGAGAACTCAGCGGGACCCACAGATACGCAGTATTTT. Translated, it gives CSAENSAGPTDTQYF.

A remark on this clonotype: At one end, the junction sequence differs from germline, possibly due to a read error. This CDR3 is CTSRRTSDEQFF. Here the CDR3 DNA reads TGTACCAGCAGACGGACTAGTGATGAGCAGTTCTTC. This chain links TRBV6-2 or TRBV6-3 with TRBJ2-1; TRBD2 agrees at 7 bases. The germline V gene has CDR1 MNHEY and CDR2 SVGEGT. CDR3 length: 12 residues.

V is TRBV12-3 or TRBV12-4 and J is TRBJ1-4, with 8 bases lining up with TRBD1. This CDR3 is built from 13 residues. Trimming cost V 8 bases and J 8 bases; bases outside gene matches: 7. The CDR3 is CASEDRDEEKLFF. The CDR3 DNA sequence: TGTGCCAGCGAGGACAGGGATGAGGAAAAACTGTTTTTT.

The sample holds many counts of this clonotype. CDR3: CSAYDQFSSYEQYF. Here the CDR3 DNA reads TGCAGTGCTTATGATCAGTTTTCCTCCTACGAGCAGTACTTC. The V and J genes are TRBV20-1 and TRBJ2-7; D is undetermined. The CDR3 covers 14 residues. Germline V gene lookup returns CDR1 DFQATT and CDR2 SNEGSKA (reference sequence). Trimming left V 5 bases short and J 0 bases short, with 14 bases between.

As regards this clonotype: Germline and junction disagree at one end, which may indicate a read error. The chain recombines TRBV11-1 with TRBJ2-3; D perhaps matches TRBD1 (7 bases). CDR3 size: 13 residues. Germline CDR1 SGHAT, CDR2 FQDESV (reference sequence). The CDR3, as DNA: TGTGCCAGCAGCTGTTGCGGGACAGATAGGCAGTATTTT. Translation gives CASSCCGTDRQYF.

About this clonotype: The junction and the germline gene differ at one end; a read error may be behind it. The chain is built from TRBV4-2 and TRBJ2-7; D could derive from TRBD1 or TRBD2 (5 bases each). Germline-derived CDR1 and CDR2 are LGHNA and YNFKEQ. The CDR3 length is 13 residues. This CDR3 is CGSIQDGTGEQYF. CDR3 DNA: TGTGGCAGCATCCAAGACGGGACGGGAGAGCAGTACTTC.

This clonotype was recorded only once. The chain employs TRBV28 and TRBJ2-5; 11 nucleotides line up with TRBD2. Germline trimming cut 3 bases from V and 3 bases from J; bases unmatched to any gene: 6. This CDR3 comprises 16 residues. Germline V lookup: CDR1 MDHEN, CDR2 SYDVKM. DNA of the CDR3: TGTGCCAGCAGTTTCGAGGGGACTAGCGGCAAAGAGACCCAGTACTTC. Translating gives CASSFEGTSGKETQYF.

This clonotype was detected many times. The chain uses TRBV12-3 or TRBV12-4 and TRBJ1-1; the D is unclear. The CDR3 extends over 13 amino acids. V lost 5 bases and J 5 bases, leaving 12 bases between the germline ends. This CDR3 is CASSRQSRTEAFF. CDR3 sequence (DNA): TGTGCCAGCAGTCGGCAGTCTCGAACTGAAGCTTTCTTT.

With regard to this clonotype: Just one base apart from a much larger clone, this may be a read error. The chain couples TRBV29-1 to TRBJ2-3; D perhaps matches TRBD1 (7 bases). This CDR3 is built from 16 residues. Germline V CDR1 and CDR2: SQVTM, ANQGSEA. V was trimmed by 3 bases and J by 2 bases, leaving 18 bases between them. The CDR3 here is CSVDRGNRGATDTQYF. CDR3 in DNA: TGCAGCGTTGACCGGGGGAACAGGGGAGCCACAGATACGCAGTATTTT.

V usage is TRBV12-3 or TRBV12-4 and J usage is TRBJ2-3; 9 bases align to TRBD2. The CDR3 consists of 17 residues. The ends lost 5 bases at V and 0 bases at J; junction bases unmatched: 9. The CDR3 is CASSGGGLALSTDTQYF. The DNA of the CDR3 is TGTGCCAGCAGTGGGGGGGGACTAGCTCTGAGCACAGATACGCAGTATTTT.

A word on this clonotype: A junction boundary mismatches the germline segment, possibly from a read error. The chain employs TRBV7-9 and TRBJ1-2; D is ambiguous. CDR1 is SEHNR, CDR2 FQNEAQ, per germline (reference sequence). CDR3 length equals 12 residues. In DNA form, the CDR3 reads TGTGCCAGCAGCTTAGGGGCCGCTGGCTACATCTTC. Amino acid sequence: CASSLGAAGYIF.

The J gene is TRBJ1-6, the V gene TRBV11-3; 9 positions agree with TRBD1. The ends lost 8 bases at V and 7 bases at J; junction bases unmatched: 21. The CDR3 runs 19 residues. Germline CDR1 and CDR2: SGHNT and YENEEA. The CDR3 is CASQHRDRVSTRTNSPLHF. CDR3 nucleotides: TGTGCCAGCCAGCACCGGGACAGGGTCTCCACTCGAACAAATTCACCCCTCCACTTT.

CDR3 sequence reads: CSARDDAPGRADTQYF. The CDR3 DNA reads as TGCAGTGCTAGAGATGATGCTCCAGGGCGGGCAGATACGCAGTATTTT. The chain carries TRBV20-1 and TRBJ2-3; either TRBD1 or TRBD2 may fit D (5 bases each). Germline V CDR1 and CDR2: DFQATT, SNEGSKA (reference sequence). CDR3 length equals 16 residues. Trimming stripped 0 bases from V and 4 bases from J, with 17 bases between.

The chain uses TRBV20-1 and TRBJ2-7; 7 bases map to TRBD1. Germline loops: CDR1 DFQATT, CDR2 SNEGSKA (reference sequence). The CDR3 loop spans 14 amino acids. CDR3 DNA: TGCAGCGCTGGAAGAAGGGACAGCTCCTACGAGCAGTACTTC. Translating gives CSAGRRDSSYEQYF.

This chain links TRBV11-2 with TRBJ2-1, with D maybe TRBD2 (5 bases). The CDR3 sequence is 11 residues long. Germline loops: CDR1 SGHAT, CDR2 FQNNGV. V lost 5 bases, J lost 12 bases, and 11 bases lay in between. CDR3 DNA: TGTGCCAGCAGCCTAGCCCTGGGGCAGTTCTTC. It translates to CASSLALGQFF. The complete variable domain, with remaining parts taken from reference TRBV11-2 and TRBJ2-1, reads EAGVAQSPRYKIIEKRQSVAFWCNPISGHATLYWYQQILGQGPKLLIQFQNNGVVDDSQLPKDRFSAERLKGVDSTLKIQPAKLEDSAVYLCASSLALGQFFGPGTRLTVL.